The source of this T cell receptor beta chain is a study of molecular identifiers for immune sequencing clone quantification. Whole-study results and caveats: Clones above 20 RNA copies contained over 97% of effector molecules but under 1% of naive ones. Shared barcodes on identical TCR molecules could underestimate the sizes of highly expanded clones.

This clonotype was detected once. Its specificity is unknown. A much larger clonotype is one base distant, so this may be a read error. In germline, CDR1 is MNHNS, CDR2 SASEGT. This CDR3 contains 14 residues. For bulk TCR libraries, previously described methods and listed TCR primers were used. In TCRdb, the PCR reads were re-called with MiXCR into one record per CDR3 protein. The table includes a few hundred thousand distinct CDR3 sequences, 25% detected once. The receptor was isolated from a human donor in good health. Some libraries in this study had Jurkat cell RNA spiked in. Material for sequencing was naive CD8+ T cells from blood, with Jurkat cell RNA spiked in. Subset here: FACS-sorted CD8+CD4-CCR7+CD45RA+ naive T cells. The rearrangement links TRBV6-1 to TRBJ2-3; D gene uncertain. The CDR3 sequence is CAGSVGPPADTQYF. The DNA of the CDR3 is TGTGCCGGCAGTGTGGGCCCCCCGGCAGATACGCAGTATTTT.